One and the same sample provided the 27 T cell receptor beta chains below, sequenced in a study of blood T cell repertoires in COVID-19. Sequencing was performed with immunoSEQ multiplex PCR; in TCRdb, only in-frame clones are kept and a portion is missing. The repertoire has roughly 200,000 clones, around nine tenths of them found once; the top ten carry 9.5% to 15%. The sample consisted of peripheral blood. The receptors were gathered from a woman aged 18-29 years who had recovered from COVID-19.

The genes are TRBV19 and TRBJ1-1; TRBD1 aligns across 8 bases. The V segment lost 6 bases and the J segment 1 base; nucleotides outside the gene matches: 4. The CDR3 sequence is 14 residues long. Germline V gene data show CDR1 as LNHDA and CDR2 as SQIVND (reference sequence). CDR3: CASRRDRQNTEAFF. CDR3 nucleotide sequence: TGTGCCAGTAGGAGGGACAGGCAGAACACTGAAGCTTTCTTT.

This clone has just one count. The CDR3 DNA reads as TGTGCCAGCAGTGAAACGCAGGGCCGAGAGCCCCAGCATTTT. Encoded protein: CASSETQGREPQHF. This rearrangement joins TRBV6-1 to TRBJ1-5; D is possibly TRBD1 (5 bases). Germline lookup yields CDR1 MNHNS and CDR2 SASEGT. Trimming shortened V by 2 bases and J by 8 bases, and 13 bases separated the two germline ends. This CDR3 contains 14 residues.

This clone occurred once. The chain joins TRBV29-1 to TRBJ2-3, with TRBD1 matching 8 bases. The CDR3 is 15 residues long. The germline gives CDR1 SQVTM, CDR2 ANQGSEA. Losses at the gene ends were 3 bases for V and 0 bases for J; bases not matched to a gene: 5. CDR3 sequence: CSVEADRGSTDTQYF. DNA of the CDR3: TGCAGCGTTGAGGCTGACAGGGGAAGCACAGATACGCAGTATTTT.

The CDR3 region has the DNA TGTGCCAGCAGCTTGGGGCAGGGCAGGGGGACTAATGAAAAACTGTTTTTT. It specifies CASSLGQGRGTNEKLFF. The rearrangement uses TRBV5-4 and TRBJ1-4, with 7 bases aligning to TRBD1. Germline V gene data show CDR1 as SGHNT and CDR2 as YYREEE (reference sequence). This CDR3 region has 17 residues. With V trimmed by 0 bases and J by 2 bases, 7 bases remained unmatched.

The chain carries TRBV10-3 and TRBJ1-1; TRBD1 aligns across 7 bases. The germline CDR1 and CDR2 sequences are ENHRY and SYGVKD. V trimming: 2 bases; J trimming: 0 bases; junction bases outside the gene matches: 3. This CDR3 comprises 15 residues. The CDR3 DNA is TGTGCCATCAGTGAGGGACAGGAGATGAACACTGAAGCTTTCTTT. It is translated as CAISEGQEMNTEAFF.

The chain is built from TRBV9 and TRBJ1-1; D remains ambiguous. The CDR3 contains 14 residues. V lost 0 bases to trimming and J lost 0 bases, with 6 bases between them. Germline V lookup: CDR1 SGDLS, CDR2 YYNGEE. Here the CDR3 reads CASSVDGMNTEAFF. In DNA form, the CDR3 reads TGTGCCAGCAGCGTAGACGGTATGAACACTGAAGCTTTCTTT.

The DNA for the CDR3 is TGTGCCAGCAGTTCGGCGGGACTTTCGACTAGCACAGATACGCAGTATTTT. Amino acid sequence: CASSSAGLSTSTDTQYF. The chain carries TRBV28 and TRBJ2-3, with D tentatively TRBD2 (6 bases). Germline V gene data show CDR1 as MDHEN and CDR2 as SYDVKM. V was pared by 4 bases and J by 0 bases, with 17 bases between. The CDR3 is 17 amino acids.

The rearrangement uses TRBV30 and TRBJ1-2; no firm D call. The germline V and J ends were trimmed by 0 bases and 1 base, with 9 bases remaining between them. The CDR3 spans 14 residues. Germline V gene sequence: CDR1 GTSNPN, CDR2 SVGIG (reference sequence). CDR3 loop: CAWSVSNFNYGYTF. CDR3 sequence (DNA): TGTGCCTGGAGTGTATCGAACTTTAACTATGGCTACACCTTC.

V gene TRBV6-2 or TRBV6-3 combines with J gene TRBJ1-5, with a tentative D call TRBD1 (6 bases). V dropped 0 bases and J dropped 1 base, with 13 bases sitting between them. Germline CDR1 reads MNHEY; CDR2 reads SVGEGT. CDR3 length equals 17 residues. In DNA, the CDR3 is TGTGCCAGCAGTTACTCGACAGGCAGGGCGAGCAATCAGCCCCAGCATTTT. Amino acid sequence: CASSYSTGRASNQPQHF.

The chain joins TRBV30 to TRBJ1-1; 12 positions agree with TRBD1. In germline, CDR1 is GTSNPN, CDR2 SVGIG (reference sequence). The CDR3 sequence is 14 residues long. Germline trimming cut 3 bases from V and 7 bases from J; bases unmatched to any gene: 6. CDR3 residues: CAWSPGQGAVEAFF. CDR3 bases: TGTGCCTGGAGCCCGGGACAGGGGGCTGTTGAAGCTTTCTTT. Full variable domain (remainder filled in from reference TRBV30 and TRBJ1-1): SQTIHQWPATLVQPVGSPLSLECTVEGTSNPNLYWYRQAAGRGLQLLFYSVGIGQISSEVPQNLSASRPQDRQFILSSKKLLLSDSGFYLCAWSPGQGAVEAFFGQGTRLTVV.

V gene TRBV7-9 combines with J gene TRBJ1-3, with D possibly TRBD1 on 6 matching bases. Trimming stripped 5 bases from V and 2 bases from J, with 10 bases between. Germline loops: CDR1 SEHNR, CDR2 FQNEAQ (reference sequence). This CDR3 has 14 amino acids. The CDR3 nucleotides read TGTGCCAGCAGCCAACAGGGCGCTGGAAACACCATATATTTT. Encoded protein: CASSQQGAGNTIYF. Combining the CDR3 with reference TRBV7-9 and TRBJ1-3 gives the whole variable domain DTGVSQNPRHKITKRGQNVTFRCDPISEHNRLYWYRQTLGQGPEFLTYFQNEAQLEKSRLLSDRFSAERPKGSFSTLEIQRTEQGDSAMYLCASSQQGAGNTIYFGEGSWLTVV.

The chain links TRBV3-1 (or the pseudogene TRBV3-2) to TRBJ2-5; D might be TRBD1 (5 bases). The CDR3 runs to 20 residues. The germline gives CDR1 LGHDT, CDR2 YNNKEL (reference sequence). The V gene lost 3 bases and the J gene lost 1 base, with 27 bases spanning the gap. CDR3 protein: CASSHSPRAPDDSTQETQYF. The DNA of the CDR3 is TGTGCCAGCAGCCATAGCCCTCGAGCCCCGGATGACAGCACCCAAGAGACCCAGTACTTC.

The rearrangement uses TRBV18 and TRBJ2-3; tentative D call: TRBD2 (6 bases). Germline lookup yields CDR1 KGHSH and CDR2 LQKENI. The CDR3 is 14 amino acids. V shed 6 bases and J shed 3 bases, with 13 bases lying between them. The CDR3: CASSPTSQTDTQYF. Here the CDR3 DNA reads TGTGCCAGCTCGCCTACTAGCCAGACAGATACGCAGTATTTT.

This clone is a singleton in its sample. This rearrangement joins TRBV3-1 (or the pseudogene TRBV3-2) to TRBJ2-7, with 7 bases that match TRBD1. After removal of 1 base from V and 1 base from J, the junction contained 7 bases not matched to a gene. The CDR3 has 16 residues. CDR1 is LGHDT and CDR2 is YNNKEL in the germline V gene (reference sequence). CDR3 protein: CASSQVAQGSSYEQYF. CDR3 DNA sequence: TGTGCCAGCAGCCAAGTCGCACAGGGGTCGTCCTACGAGCAGTACTTC.

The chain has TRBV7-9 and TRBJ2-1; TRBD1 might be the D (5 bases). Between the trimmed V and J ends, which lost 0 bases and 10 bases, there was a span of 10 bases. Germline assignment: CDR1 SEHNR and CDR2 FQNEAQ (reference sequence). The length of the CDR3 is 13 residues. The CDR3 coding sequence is TGTGCCAGCAGCTTAGCCAGGGTGGACGAGCAGTTCTTC. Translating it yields CASSLARVDEQFF.

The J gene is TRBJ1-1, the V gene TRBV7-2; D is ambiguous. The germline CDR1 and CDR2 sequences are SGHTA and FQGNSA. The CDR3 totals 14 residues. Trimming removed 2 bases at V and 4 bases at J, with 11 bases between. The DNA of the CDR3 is TGTGCCAGCAGCTTACGGGGTTCGAGCACTGAAGCTTTCTTT. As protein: CASSLRGSSTEAFF.

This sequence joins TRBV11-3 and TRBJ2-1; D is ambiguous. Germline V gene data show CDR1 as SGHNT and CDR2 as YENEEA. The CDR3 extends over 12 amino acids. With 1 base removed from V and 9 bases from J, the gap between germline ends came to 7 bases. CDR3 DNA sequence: TGTGCCAGCAGCTTAGGTGGAGTTGAGCAGTTCTTC. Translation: CASSLGGVEQFF.

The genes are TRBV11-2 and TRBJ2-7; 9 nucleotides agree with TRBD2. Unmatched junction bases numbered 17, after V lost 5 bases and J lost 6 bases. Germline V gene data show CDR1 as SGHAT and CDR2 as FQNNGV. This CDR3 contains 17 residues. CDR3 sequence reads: CASSPPNKAGGLGEQYF. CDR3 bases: TGTGCCAGCAGCCCTCCGAATAAAGCGGGAGGATTAGGCGAGCAGTACTTC.

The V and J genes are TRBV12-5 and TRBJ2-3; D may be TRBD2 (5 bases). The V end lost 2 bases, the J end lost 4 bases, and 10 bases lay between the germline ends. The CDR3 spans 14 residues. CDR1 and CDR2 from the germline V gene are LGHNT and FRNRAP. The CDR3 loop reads CASGLRETADTQYF. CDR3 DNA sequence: TGTGCTAGTGGTTTGAGGGAGACCGCAGATACGCAGTATTTT.

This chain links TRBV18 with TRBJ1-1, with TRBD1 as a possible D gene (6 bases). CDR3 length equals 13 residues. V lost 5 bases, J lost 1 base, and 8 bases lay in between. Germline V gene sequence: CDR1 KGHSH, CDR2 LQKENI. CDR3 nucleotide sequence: TGTGCCAGCTCAGACAGGAAGAACACTGAAGCTTTCTTT. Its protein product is CASSDRKNTEAFF.

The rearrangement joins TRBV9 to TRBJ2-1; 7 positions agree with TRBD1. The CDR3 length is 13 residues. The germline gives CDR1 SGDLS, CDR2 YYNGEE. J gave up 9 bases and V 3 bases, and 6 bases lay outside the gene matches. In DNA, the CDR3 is TGTGCCAGCAGCGGAGTAGGGGGCGTTGAGCAGTTCTTC. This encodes CASSGVGGVEQFF.

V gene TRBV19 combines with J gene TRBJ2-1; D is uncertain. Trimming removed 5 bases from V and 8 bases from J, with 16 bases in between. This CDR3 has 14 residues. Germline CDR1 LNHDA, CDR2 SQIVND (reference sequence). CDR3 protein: CASSPTSGGYEQFF. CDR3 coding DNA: TGTGCCAGTAGTCCTACCTCGGGTGGGTATGAGCAGTTCTTC.

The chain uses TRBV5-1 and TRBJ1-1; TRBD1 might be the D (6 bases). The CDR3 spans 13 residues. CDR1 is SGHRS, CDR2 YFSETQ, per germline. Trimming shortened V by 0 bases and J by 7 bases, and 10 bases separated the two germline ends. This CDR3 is CASSLAPDSEAFF. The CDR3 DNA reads TGCGCCAGCAGCTTGGCCCCGGACAGTGAAGCTTTCTTT.

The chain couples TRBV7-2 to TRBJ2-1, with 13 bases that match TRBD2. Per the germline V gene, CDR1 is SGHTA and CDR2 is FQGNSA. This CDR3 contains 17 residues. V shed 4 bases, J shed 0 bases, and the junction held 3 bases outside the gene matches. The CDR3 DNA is TGTGCCAGCAGCTCGGGACTAGCGGGGTTCTCCTACAATGAGCAGTTCTTC. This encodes CASSSGLAGFSYNEQFF. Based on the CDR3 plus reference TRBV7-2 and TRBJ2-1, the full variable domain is GAGVSQSPSNKVTEKGKDVELRCDPISGHTALYWYRQSLGQGLEFLIYFQGNSAPDKSGLPSDRFSAERTGGSVSTLTIQRTQQEDSAVYLCASSSGLAGFSYNEQFFGPGTRLTVL.

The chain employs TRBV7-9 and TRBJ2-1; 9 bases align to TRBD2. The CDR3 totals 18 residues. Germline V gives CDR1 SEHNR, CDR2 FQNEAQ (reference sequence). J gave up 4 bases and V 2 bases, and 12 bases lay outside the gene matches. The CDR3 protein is CASSLLRLAGTFYNEQFF. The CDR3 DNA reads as TGTGCCAGCAGCTTACTTCGGCTAGCGGGAACTTTTTACAATGAGCAGTTCTTC.

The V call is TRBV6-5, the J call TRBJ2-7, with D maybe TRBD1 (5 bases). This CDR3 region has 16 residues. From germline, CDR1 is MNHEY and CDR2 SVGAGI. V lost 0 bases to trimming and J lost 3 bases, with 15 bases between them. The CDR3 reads CASSYSAARAYYEQYF. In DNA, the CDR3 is TGTGCCAGCAGTTACTCGGCCGCCAGGGCTTACTACGAGCAGTACTTC.

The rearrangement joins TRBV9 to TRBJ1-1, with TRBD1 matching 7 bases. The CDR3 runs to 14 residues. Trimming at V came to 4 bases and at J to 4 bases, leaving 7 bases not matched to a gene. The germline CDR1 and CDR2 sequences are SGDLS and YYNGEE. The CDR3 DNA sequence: TGTGCCAGCAGCATTCGACAGGGTACCACTGAAGCTTTCTTT. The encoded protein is CASSIRQGTTEAFF.